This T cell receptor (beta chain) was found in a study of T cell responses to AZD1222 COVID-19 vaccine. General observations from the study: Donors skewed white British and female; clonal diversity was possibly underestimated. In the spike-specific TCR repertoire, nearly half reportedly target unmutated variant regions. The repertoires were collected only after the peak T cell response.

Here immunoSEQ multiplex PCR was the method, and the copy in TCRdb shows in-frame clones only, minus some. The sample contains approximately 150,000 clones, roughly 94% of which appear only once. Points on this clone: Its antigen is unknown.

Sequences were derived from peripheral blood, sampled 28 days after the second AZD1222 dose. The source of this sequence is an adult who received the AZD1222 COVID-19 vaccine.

CDR3 sequence reads: CASSPEKRGGSEQFF. The CDR3 DNA reads as TGTGCCAGCAGCCCCGAAAAGCGGGGGGGTAGTGAGCAGTTCTTC. V gene TRBV5-6 combines with J gene TRBJ2-1; 10 bases match TRBD2. Looked up from germline, CDR1 is SGHDT and CDR2 is YYEEEE. CDR3 length: 15 residues. V was clipped by 4 bases and J by 9 bases; unmatched bases: 10.